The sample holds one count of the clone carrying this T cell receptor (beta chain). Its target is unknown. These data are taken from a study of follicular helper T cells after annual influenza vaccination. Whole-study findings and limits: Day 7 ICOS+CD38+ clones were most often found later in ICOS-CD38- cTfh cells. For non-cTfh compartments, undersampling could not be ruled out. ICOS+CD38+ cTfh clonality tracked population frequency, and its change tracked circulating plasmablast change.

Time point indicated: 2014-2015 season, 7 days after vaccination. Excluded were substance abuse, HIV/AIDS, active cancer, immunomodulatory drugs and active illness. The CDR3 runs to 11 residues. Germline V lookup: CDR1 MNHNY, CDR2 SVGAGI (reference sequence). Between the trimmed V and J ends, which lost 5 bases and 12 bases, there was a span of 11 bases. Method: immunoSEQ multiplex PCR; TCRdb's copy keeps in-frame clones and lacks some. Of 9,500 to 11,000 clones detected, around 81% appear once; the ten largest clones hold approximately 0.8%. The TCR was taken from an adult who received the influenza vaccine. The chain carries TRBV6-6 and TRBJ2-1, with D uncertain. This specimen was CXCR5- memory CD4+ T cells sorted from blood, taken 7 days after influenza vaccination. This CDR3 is CASSPRLGQFF. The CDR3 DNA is TGTGCCAGCAGTCCCCGATTGGGGCAGTTCTTC.